The clone carrying this T cell receptor beta chain was picked up a small number of times. Per germline, CDR1 SNHLY and CDR2 FYNNEI. The CDR3 runs 17 residues. V lost 1 base to trimming and J lost 4 bases; unmatched junction nucleotides: 11. This specimen belongs to a study of liver allograft versus peripheral blood T cells. At the level of the study: Transplanted-liver T cell receptor repertoires were compared with recipients' peripheral blood repertoires.

MiXCR, run by TCRdb on the reads, gives a single entry per CDR3 protein. The data show 550 to 650 distinct CDR3 sequences, 16% seen once. The receptor comes from a human patient who had a liver transplant. Some T cells may have originated in the graft donor. V is TRBV2 and J is TRBJ2-7, with 9 bases matching TRBD2. The CDR3 DNA is TGTGCCAGCAGTGAAGTCCGGGGACTAGCATCAGAATACGAGCAGTACTTC. Amino acids: CASSEVRGLASEYEQYF.